The 23 T cell receptor beta chains reported below all come from one sample, sequenced in a study of regulatory T cells in long-lasting Graves disease. Arm-PCR with iRepertoire HTBI primers amplified the CDR3 regions for these TCR beta libraries. TCRdb re-analysed the multiplex PCR reads in MiXCR, keeping a single row per CDR3 protein. The sample carries approximately 300,000 distinct CDR3 sequences, 15% to 20% recorded once. As to time point: newly diagnosed GD, antithyroid drugs for less than 3 months. PBMC-derived RNA was used for the TCR library. The material sequenced was peripheral blood mononuclear cells (PBMCs), taken at new diagnosis, from a patient treated with antithyroid drugs. Receptors were obtained from a female donor with Graves disease.

This clonotype was found many times. The chain has TRBV9 and TRBJ2-7, with 9 bases matching TRBD2. CDR3 length equals 14 residues. Per the germline V gene, CDR1 is SGDLS and CDR2 is YYNGEE. The V gene end was trimmed by 4 bases and the J gene end by 4 bases; junction bases not matched to a gene: 6. Here the CDR3 reads CASSLGSGSYEQYF. The CDR3 nucleotides read TGTGCCAGCAGCTTAGGTAGCGGGAGTTACGAGCAGTACTTC.

This chain links TRBV12-3 or TRBV12-4 with TRBJ2-5; 12 bases map to TRBD2. The length of the CDR3 is 16 residues. V dropped 6 bases and J dropped 5; count of bases not matched to a gene: 10. The DNA for the CDR3 is TGTGCCAGCAGGACTCGGACTAGCGGGAAGGGGGAGACCCAGTACTTC. Encoded protein: CASRTRTSGKGETQYF.

A few counts support this clonotype. The gene calls are TRBV9 and TRBJ2-7; 8 positions match TRBD2. The CDR3 loop spans 13 amino acids. Germline assignment: CDR1 SGDLS and CDR2 YYNGEE. Trimming at V came to 4 bases and at J to 6 bases, leaving 6 bases not matched to a gene. The CDR3 DNA follows: TGTGCCAGCAGCTTAGCGGGGACCTGCGAGCAGTACTTC. It codes for CASSLAGTCEQYF.

This clonotype was seen a few times. A read error may explain this, as a much larger clone is one base away. The conserved final phenylalanine or tryptophan is absent from the CDR3, which likely points to a read error. V is TRBV11-2 and J is TRBJ2-7, with 9 bases aligning to TRBD2. The junction had 3 bases not matched to a gene; V was cut back by 8 bases and J by 4 bases. Germline V gives CDR1 SGHAT, CDR2 FQNNGV. This CDR3 is 12 amino acids long. CDR3 nucleotide sequence: TGTGCCAGCCAGGGACTAGCTTACGAGCAGTACTCC. This gives the protein CASQGLAYEQYS.

This clonotype showed up many times. The chain has TRBV24-1 and TRBJ2-3; 7 positions agree with TRBD2. Germline loops: CDR1 KGHDR, CDR2 SFDVKD. This CDR3 contains 16 residues. V lost 4 bases to trimming and J lost 3 bases; unmatched junction nucleotides: 9. The DNA of the CDR3 is TGTGCCACCAGTGACCCTGCCGCGGGAGTGACAGATACGCAGTATTTT. Translation gives CATSDPAAGVTDTQYF.

This clonotype was counted at least ten times. V and J are TRBV7-9 and TRBJ2-3; 10 bases align to TRBD2. Trimming cost V 5 bases and J 3 bases; bases outside gene matches: 5. The germline V gene encodes CDR1 SEHNR and CDR2 FQNEAQ (reference sequence). The CDR3 is 15 residues long. In DNA form, the CDR3 reads TGTGCCAGCAGCCGCGCGACTAGCGGGACAGATACGCAGTATTTT. This encodes CASSRATSGTDTQYF.

There are a few counts of this clonotype. CDR3 coding DNA: TGTGCCAGCAGTTACGGGACAGGGAAGGACCAGCCCCAGCATTTT. This translates into CASSYGTGKDQPQHF. V is TRBV6-5 and J is TRBJ1-5, with 9 nucleotides matching TRBD1. The V gene's germline CDR1 is MNHEY and CDR2 SVGAGI. The CDR3 sequence is 15 residues long. The V and J ends lost 2 bases and 7 bases, in that order; junction bases with no gene match: 6.

This clonotype was counted at least ten times. This chain connects TRBV14 to TRBJ2-3, with a tentative D call TRBD1 (5 bases). V lost 3 bases, J lost 0 bases, and 7 bases lay in between. The germline CDR1 and CDR2 sequences are SGHDN and FVKESK. The CDR3 has 14 amino acids. CDR3 loop: CASSQGLSTDTQYF. The CDR3 DNA reads TGTGCCAGCAGCCAGGGGCTTAGCACAGATACGCAGTATTTT.

This clonotype has at least ten counts. The chain combines TRBV20-1 with TRBJ1-2; D not certain. This CDR3 is built from 12 residues. The germline V gene has CDR1 DFQATT and CDR2 SNEGSKA (reference sequence). V shed 0 bases and J shed 3 bases, with 5 bases lying between them. This CDR3 is CSARDIDYGYTF. Here the CDR3 DNA reads TGCAGTGCTAGAGATATCGACTATGGCTACACCTTC.

This clonotype was seen a handful of times. The gene calls are TRBV20-1 and TRBJ2-7; maybe TRBD1 (6 bases). V shed 6 bases and J shed 2 bases, with 17 bases lying between them. CDR1 DFQATT and CDR2 SNEGSKA come from the germline V gene (reference sequence). The CDR3 totals 14 residues. The CDR3 loop reads CSAVRDKATYEQYF. For the CDR3, the DNA is TGCAGTGCGGTCCGGGACAAGGCAACCTACGAGCAGTACTTC.

This clonotype was observed many times. The V and J genes are TRBV30 and TRBJ2-2, with D uncertain. The CDR3 consists of 14 residues. V lost 1 base, J lost 7 bases, and 13 bases lay in between. Germline CDR1 reads GTSNPN; CDR2 reads SVGIG (reference sequence). For the CDR3, the DNA is TGTGCCTGGAGTGGAGGAGTTCTGGACGGGGAGCTGTTTTTT. It specifies CAWSGGVLDGELFF.

This clonotype was counted ten times or more. V is TRBV12-3 or TRBV12-4 and J is TRBJ2-1, with 10 nucleotides matching TRBD1. V shed 4 bases and J 4 bases; nucleotides not matched to a gene: 1. This CDR3 is 14 amino acids long. This CDR3 is CASSWTGGYNEQFF. In DNA form, the CDR3 reads TGTGCCAGCAGTTGGACAGGGGGTTACAATGAGCAGTTCTTC.

This clonotype was seen many times. The J gene is TRBJ2-7, the V gene TRBV10-3; D is ambiguous. CDR1 is ENHRY and CDR2 is SYGVKD in the germline V gene. CDR3 length: 12 residues. V lost 2 bases, J lost 3 bases, and 5 bases lay in between. The chain's CDR3 is CAISEKGYEQYF. DNA of the CDR3: TGTGCCATCAGTGAGAAAGGCTACGAGCAGTACTTC.

As to this clonotype: One base away lies a much larger clone, so this may be a sequencing read error. The chain combines TRBV7-2 with TRBJ2-5; TRBD2 agrees at 8 bases. The CDR3 length is 15 residues. Germline-derived CDR1 and CDR2 are SGHTA and FQGNSA. Trimming cost V 5 bases and J 11 bases; bases outside gene matches: 16. As DNA, the CDR3 is TGTGCCAGCAGCCCAGACGCGGGAGGCTACAATGAGCAGTACTTC. It specifies CASSPDAGGYNEQYF.

The chain employs TRBV6-1 and TRBJ1-2; 11 positions match TRBD1. The CDR3 is 17 amino acids. CDR1 is MNHNS, CDR2 SASEGT, per germline. The junction had 10 bases not matched to a gene; V was cut back by 0 bases and J by 7 bases. DNA for the CDR3: TGTGCCAGCAGTGAAGCCGGGACAGGGGGTCGCAGGGGTGGCTACACCTTC. Translation gives CASSEAGTGGRRGGYTF.

This clonotype has ten or more counts. The chain is built from TRBV28 and TRBJ1-5; a weak D match, TRBD1 (6 bases). Germline CDR1 reads MDHEN; CDR2 reads SYDVKM. Trimming left V 2 bases short and J 6 bases short, with 14 bases between. The CDR3 runs to 15 residues. The CDR3 loop is CASSLGGAWGQPQHF. The CDR3, as DNA: TGTGCCAGCAGTTTAGGGGGGGCGTGGGGTCAGCCCCAGCATTTT.

Concerning this clonotype: A read error may be the cause here, since a much bigger clone is one base away. This chain connects TRBV18 to TRBJ2-3, with 7 bases identical to TRBD1. CDR1 is KGHSH, CDR2 LQKENI, per germline. The ends lost 4 bases at V and 5 bases at J; junction bases unmatched: 6. This CDR3 has 14 amino acids. The CDR3 DNA reads as TGTGCCAGCTCACTGACCCAGGGGGAAGATACGCAGTATTTT. As protein: CASSLTQGEDTQYF.

Worth noting for this clonotype: A far larger clone is just one base off, so this is likely a read error. This chain uses TRBV27 with TRBJ2-5; TRBD1 aligns across 8 bases. The better agreement between TRBJ2-1 and the DNA end casts doubt on the J call. CDR3 length equals 16 residues. Germline CDR1 and CDR2: MNHEY and SMNVEV (reference sequence). CDR3 nucleotide sequence: TGTGCCAGCAGTGCCCGACAGGGGTTTCCCACCAATGAGCAGTTCTTC. Residues: CASSARQGFPTNEQFF.

In its sample, this clonotype was seen many times. The gene calls are TRBV20-1 and TRBJ1-5; possibly TRBD1 for D (5 bases). Germline V gene sequence: CDR1 DFQATT, CDR2 SNEGSKA (reference sequence). V lost 5 bases and J 1 base, leaving 6 bases between the germline ends. The CDR3 extends over 12 amino acids. CDR3 nucleotides: TGCAGTGCTCGGGACAGCAATCAGCCCCAGCATTTT. Translation gives CSARDSNQPQHF.

J is TRBJ1-1 and V is TRBV19; a weak D match, TRBD1 (6 bases). Germline loops: CDR1 LNHDA, CDR2 SQIVND (reference sequence). The CDR3 runs 15 residues. The V and J ends lost 4 bases and 1 base respectively, with 13 bases between them. In DNA form, the CDR3 reads TGTGCCAGTAGTAGAGGCCGGGACAAGAACACTGAAGCTTTCTTT. Translation gives CASSRGRDKNTEAFF.

The chain is built from TRBV7-8 and TRBJ2-7; D possibly corresponds to TRBD1 (6 bases). V was shortened by 1 base and J by 6 bases, with 13 bases between the two germline ends. The CDR3 extends over 14 amino acids. Germline CDR1 is SGHVS and CDR2 is FQNEAQ. The CDR3 bases are TGTGCCAGCAGCTTAGAAGGGGGAAGGCGCGAGCAGTACTTC. This sequence encodes CASSLEGGRREQYF. Complete variable domain (other parts from reference TRBV7-8 and TRBJ2-7): GAGVSQSPRYKVAKRGQDVALRCDPISGHVSLFWYQQALGQGPEFLTYFQNEAQLDKSGLPSDRFFAERPEGSVSTLKIQRTQQEDSAVYLCASSLEGGRREQYFGPGTRLTVT.

DNA for the CDR3: TGTGCCAGCAGTAACTGGGTCCCCGGGGCAGGGGGCCAAGAGACCCAGTACTTC. It specifies CASSNWVPGAGGQETQYF. The chain carries TRBV12-3 or TRBV12-4 and TRBJ2-5, with TRBD1 matching 7 bases. This CDR3 has 18 residues. V gave up 5 bases and J gave up 1 base; unmatched junction bases: 16.

CDR3 nucleotides: TGTGCCAGCAGTACTAGCGGGACCCAAGAGACCCAGTACTTC. The encoded protein is CASSTSGTQETQYF. The chain links TRBV11-2 to TRBJ2-1, with 10 positions matching TRBD2. Near its end, the DNA agrees better with TRBJ2-5, so the J call may be wrong. Germline loops: CDR1 SGHAT, CDR2 FQNNGV. The CDR3 runs to 14 residues.